The 7 T cell receptor beta chains presented below share a single source sample, sequenced in a study of post-analysis software for immune sequencing data. Prepared libraries of TCR beta cDNA carried unique molecular identifiers. Each CDR3 protein gets one entry after TCRdb re-called the PCR reads with MiXCR. The data show under 200,000 distinct CDR3 sequences, roughly 34% seen once. This specimen was blood, taken after autologous hematopoietic stem cell transplantation. The receptors shown here come from a girl under 18 with multiple sclerosis.

The chain uses TRBV2 and TRBJ2-4; D call uncertain. The better agreement between TRBJ2-7 and the DNA end casts doubt on the J call. The CDR3 runs 14 residues. From germline, CDR1 is SNHLY and CDR2 FYNNEI. Written as DNA, the CDR3 is TGTGCCAGCAGTGATGGCCCCTTGTTCTACGAGCAGTACTTC. It specifies CASSDGPLFYEQYF.

The V call is TRBV7-2, the J call TRBJ2-4; 8 nucleotides match TRBD1. The CDR3 totals 18 residues. Looked up from germline, CDR1 is SGHTA and CDR2 is FQGNSA. V shed 4 bases and J 1 base; nucleotides not matched to a gene: 12. CDR3 amino acids: CASSSKGQGAGAKNIQYF. DNA of the CDR3: TGTGCCAGCAGCTCAAAGGGGCAGGGGGCTGGGGCCAAAAACATTCAGTACTTC.

This clonotype appeared a few times. The chain couples TRBV7-3 to TRBJ1-1, with TRBD1 matching over 7 bases. The germline gives CDR1 SGHTA, CDR2 FQGTGA. There are 15 residues in the CDR3. V shed 5 bases, J shed 0 bases, and the junction held 6 bases outside the gene matches. The CDR3 region is CASSPGGGLNTEAFF. The CDR3 bases are TGTGCCAGCAGCCCAGGGGGTGGGTTGAACACTGAAGCTTTCTTT.

This clonotype occurred a few times. The chain couples TRBV15 to TRBJ2-6; 8 nucleotides line up with TRBD2. This CDR3 spans 18 amino acids. The V gene end was trimmed by 3 bases and the J gene end by 0 bases; junction bases not matched to a gene: 7. In germline, CDR1 is LNHNV, CDR2 YYDKDF (reference sequence). CDR3 coding DNA: TGTGCCACCAGCAGCCAAGCGGGAGCCTACTCTGGGGCCAACGTCCTGACTTTC. It translates to CATSSQAGAYSGANVLTF.

V and J are TRBV6-5 and TRBJ2-7; D gene uncertain. Germline V CDR1 and CDR2: MNHEY, SVGAGI. This CDR3 is 15 amino acids long. V was trimmed by 6 bases and J by 0 bases, leaving 15 bases between them. CDR3 region: CASRVGGSSSYEQYF. Written as DNA, the CDR3 is TGTGCCAGCAGAGTAGGTGGATCCTCCTCCTACGAGCAGTACTTC.

The chain has TRBV7-8 and TRBJ2-1, with 8 nucleotides matching TRBD2. CDR1 and CDR2 from the germline V gene are SGHVS and FQNEAQ. The junction had 11 bases not matched to a gene; V was cut back by 2 bases and J by 5 bases. This CDR3 region has 17 residues. The CDR3 region is CASSLPGAGEANNEQFF. CDR3 bases: TGTGCCAGCAGCTTACCTGGAGCGGGAGAAGCCAACAATGAGCAGTTCTTC.

The chain joins TRBV4-1 to TRBJ2-6; D not certain. Germline CDR1 reads MGHRA; CDR2 reads YSYEKL. Trimming removed 0 bases from V and 2 bases from J, with 8 bases in between. CDR3 length: 16 residues. CDR3 loop: CASSQERLAGANVLTF. CDR3 nucleotides: TGCGCCAGCAGCCAAGAAAGACTCGCTGGGGCCAACGTCCTGACTTTC.